The text below deals with one T cell receptor beta chain. Its antigen is not known. Method: immunoSEQ multiplex PCR; TCRdb's copy keeps in-frame clones and lacks some. The table includes some 120,000 clones, approximately 89% detected once. This specimen belongs to a study of T cell responses to AZD1222 COVID-19 vaccine. Study-wide results and caveats: There were vaccine-associated CD4 TCRs across spike, dominant at 160-218 and 743-854. Repertoire samples came only from after the peak T cell response.

Germline CDR1 reads SGHNT; CDR2 reads YYREEE (reference sequence). This CDR3 comprises 14 residues. V lost 0 bases, J lost 3 bases, and 7 bases lay in between. The sequence was collected from an adult in good health. The rearrangement uses TRBV5-4 and TRBJ1-5; D not resolved. Sequencing was performed on peripheral blood, taken on day 0 of AZD1222 vaccination. CDR3 loop: CASSLAGVNQPQHF. As DNA, the CDR3 is TGTGCCAGCAGCTTGGCCGGCGTCAATCAGCCCCAGCATTTT. The whole variable domain, remainder taken from reference TRBV5-4 and TRBJ1-5, is ETGVTQSPTHLIKTRGQQVTLRCSSQSGHNTVSWYQQALGQGPQFIFQYYREEENGRGNFPPRFSGLQFPNYSSELNVNALELDDSALYLCASSLAGVNQPQHFGDGTRLSIL.